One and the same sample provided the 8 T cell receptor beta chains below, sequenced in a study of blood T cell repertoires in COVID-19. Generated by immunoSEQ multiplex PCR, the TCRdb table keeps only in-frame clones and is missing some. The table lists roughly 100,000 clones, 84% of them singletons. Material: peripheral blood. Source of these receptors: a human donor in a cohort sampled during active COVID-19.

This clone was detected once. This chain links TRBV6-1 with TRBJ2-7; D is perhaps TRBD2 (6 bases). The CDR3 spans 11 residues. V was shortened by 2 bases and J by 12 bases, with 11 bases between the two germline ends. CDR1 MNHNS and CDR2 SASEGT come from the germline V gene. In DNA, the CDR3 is TGTGCCAGCAGTGAAAGCGTGGGGGGGTACTTC. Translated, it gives CASSESVGGYF.

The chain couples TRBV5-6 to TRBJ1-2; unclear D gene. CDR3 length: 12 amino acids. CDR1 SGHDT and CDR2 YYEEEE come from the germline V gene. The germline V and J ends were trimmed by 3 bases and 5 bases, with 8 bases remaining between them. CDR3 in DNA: TGTGCCAGCAGCTCGGAGGATTATGGCTACACCTTC. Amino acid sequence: CASSSEDYGYTF.

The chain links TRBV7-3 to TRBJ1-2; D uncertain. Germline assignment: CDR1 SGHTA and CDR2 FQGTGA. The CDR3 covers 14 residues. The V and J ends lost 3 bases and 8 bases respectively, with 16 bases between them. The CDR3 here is CASSLTGTGGGYTF. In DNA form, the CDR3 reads TGTGCCAGCAGCTTGACCGGAACGGGTGGAGGCTACACCTTC.

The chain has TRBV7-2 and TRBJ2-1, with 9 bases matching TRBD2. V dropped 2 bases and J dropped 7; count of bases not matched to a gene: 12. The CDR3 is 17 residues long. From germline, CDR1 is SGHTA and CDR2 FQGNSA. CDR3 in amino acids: CASSLRSRLAGTNEQFF. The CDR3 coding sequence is TGTGCCAGCAGCTTACGTTCGCGGCTAGCGGGGACTAATGAGCAGTTCTTC.

The DNA of the CDR3 is TGTGCCAGCAGCCAAGGATTAGCGGATACGCAGTATTTT. Amino acid sequence: CASSQGLADTQYF. The chain combines TRBV4-2 with TRBJ2-3; maybe TRBD2 (5 bases). The CDR3 covers 13 residues. Deletions cut 1 base from V and 6 bases from J, with 8 bases between. Germline CDR1 is LGHNA and CDR2 is YNFKEQ.

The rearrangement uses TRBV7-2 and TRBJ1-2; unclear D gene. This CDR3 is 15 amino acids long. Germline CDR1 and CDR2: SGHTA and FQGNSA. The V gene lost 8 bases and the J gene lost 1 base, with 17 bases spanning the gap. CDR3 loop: CASLQAAELNYGYTF. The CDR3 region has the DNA TGTGCCAGCTTACAAGCGGCGGAACTTAACTATGGCTACACCTTC.

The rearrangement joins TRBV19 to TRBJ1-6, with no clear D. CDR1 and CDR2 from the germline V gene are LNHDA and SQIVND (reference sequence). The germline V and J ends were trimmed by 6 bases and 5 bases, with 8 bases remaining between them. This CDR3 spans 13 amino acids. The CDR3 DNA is TGTGCCAGTAGCCAGTTGGATAATTCACCCCTCCACTTT. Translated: CASSQLDNSPLHF.

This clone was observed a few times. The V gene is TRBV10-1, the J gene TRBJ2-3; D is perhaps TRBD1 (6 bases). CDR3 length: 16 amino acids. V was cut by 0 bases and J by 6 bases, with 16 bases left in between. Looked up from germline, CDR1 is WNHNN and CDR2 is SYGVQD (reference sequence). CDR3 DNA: TGCGCCAGCAGTGAGTCGAGACCCACAGGGTTCGATACGCAGTATTTT. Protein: CASSESRPTGFDTQYF.